The T cell receptor (beta chain) described here comes from a study of blood T cell repertoires in COVID-19 (dated by TCRdb to the early 2020s). A note on the overall study: Samples from collaborators originated in the United States, Italy and Spain and spanned both the acute and convalescent phases of COVID-19. The material from the prospective study consisted of cDNA or gDNA derived from T cells, B-cell-depleted T cells, or PBMCs. Subjects who had been exposed to COVID-19, were actively infected with it, or had recovered from it provided the deeply sampled blood TCRbeta repertoires that made up the dataset. The repertoires were released in a freely available public database intended as a resource for research on the immune response to SARS-CoV-2. The samples were drawn from the first 160 participants of the ongoing ImmuneRACE study and from 1,254 subjects provided by 6 global collaborators. The sample metadata nearly always contained a de-identified subject ID, COVID-19 status, age in years and sex. Where available, HLA class I and class II types were taken from metadata supplied by the sample provider and were not determined by assay-based typing.

TCRbeta CDR3 regions were amplified from genomic DNA using the immunoSEQ Assay, a bias-controlled multiplex PCR. For the original study's pipeline: Nucleated cell counts per sample were estimated from amplification of reference gene primers within the assay. To quantify the absolute abundance of each unique TCRbeta CDR3 rearrangement, sequence reads were collapsed and filtered. For each sample, productive Simpson clonality was calculated as the square root of Simpson's diversity index over productive rearrangements. In its TCRdb copy, this immuneACCESS table keeps in-frame sequences only and misses some clones. Where compared with another copy, unresolved V genes explain less than half of these, and the others have no known cause. That table is the source of V, J and clone size, and D and trimming were worked out from the DNA. For this sample the table gives some 78,000 clones, of which around 87% were detected only once. The ten most abundant clones make up 3.5% to 5% of the sample.

This clone has a single count. What this receptor recognizes is not known. Base qualities are not recorded, but no much larger clone differs from it by a single base. Collaborating institutions collected whole blood in K2EDTA tubes following their own protocols. For TCRbeta analysis, collaborator samples were shipped as frozen whole blood, as isolated PBMCs, or as DNA extracted from either sample type. What the study reported, not specific to this receptor: How much clinical and demographic metadata was included differed by source and by participant, and the metadata was provided uncurated.

Sequencing was performed on peripheral blood. The receptor comes from a woman older than 75 with active or convalescent COVID-19.

The CDR3 protein is CASSLAGGGHQPQHF. The nucleotide sequence reads as follows: TGTGCCAGCAGCTTAGCGGGAGGGGGACATCAGCCCCAGCATTTT. The chain employs TRBV7-2 and TRBJ1-5; TRBD1 is perhaps the D gene, given 6 matching bases. The CDR3 holds 15 amino acids from the cysteine to the phenylalanine. Of the read, only the CDR3 DNA is kept; its 45 bases are in frame from base 1. The germline V gene sets CDR1 to SGHTA and CDR2 to FQGNSA. V and J are truncated by 0 bases and 5 bases respectively, leaving an intervening sequence of 11 bases.